Sequencing of this TCR beta chain was carried out in a study of blood T cell repertoires in COVID-19. Trimming took off 5 bases at V and 3 bases at J, with 10 bases between the two ends. This CDR3 spans 13 amino acids. Assay used: immunoSEQ multiplex PCR; TCRdb lists only in-frame clones, some missing. The sample contains fewer than 400,000 clones, 75% to 90% of which appear only once. All enrollees were about 18 to 100 years old and from about 24 US areas. The TCR comes from a man aged 60-69 years who had recovered from COVID-19. V gene TRBV12-3 or TRBV12-4 combines with J gene TRBJ1-2; perhaps TRBD1 as D (5 bases). Sequenced material: PBMCs or T cells enriched from blood (not recorded which). The CDR3 loop is CASSTQGYYGYTF. Written as DNA, the CDR3 is TGTGCCAGCAGTACTCAGGGATACTATGGCTACACCTTC.